This T cell receptor beta chain was captured by sequencing in a study of somatic mutations in cytotoxic T cells in rheumatoid arthritis. Whole-study context: Flow sorting yielded some V beta antibody-stained T-cell populations at nearly 100% purity, among them V beta1+ cells sequenced for TCRB. Points from the study as a whole: The largest CD8+ clone made up over 20% of CD8+ cells in about an eighth of the roughly 60 patients.

Isolating CD4+ and CD8+ cells involved positive magnetic bead selection on an AutoMACS. Their purity was then checked by flow cytometry. The data were produced by immunoSEQ multiplex PCR, yet TCRdb's version contains in-frame clones alone and is incomplete. The repertoire has approximately 12,000 clones, roughly 74% of them found once; the top ten carry 11%. This clone was observed a few times. Its antigen remains unidentified. The source of this sequence is a woman aged 40 to 50 in good health. Sequencing was carried out using CD8+ T cells sorted from blood.

The CDR3 loop reads CASTNQRESEQFF. For the CDR3, the DNA is TGTGCCAGCACCAACCAGCGGGAGAGTGAGCAGTTCTTC. V and J are TRBV11-2 and TRBJ2-1; TRBD2 aligns across 8 bases. V lost 7 bases to trimming and J lost 9 bases; unmatched junction nucleotides: 8. From germline, CDR1 is SGHAT and CDR2 FQNNGV. The CDR3 covers 13 residues.